This T cell receptor beta chain was profiled in a study of blood T cell repertoires in COVID-19. As for the study in general: Collection of acute and convalescent COVID-19 samples took place in the United States, Italy and Spain. Sources were T cells, B-cell-depleted T cells, or PBMCs; the material itself was cDNA or gDNA.

V lost 4 bases and J lost 0; bases outside the gene matches: 6. Per the germline V gene, CDR1 is SGHKS and CDR2 is YYEKEE (reference sequence). The CDR3 is 15 residues long. As handled by the study authors: The authors estimated nucleated cell counts from reference gene primer amplification. Measured with immunoSEQ multiplex PCR; TCRdb has only the in-frame clones, and not every one. V and J calls and clone size come straight from that table; D and trimming were deduced from the DNA. The sample holds 100,000 or so clones, about four fifths seen once. The TCR sequence derives from a human donor in a cohort sampled during active COVID-19. The chain is built from TRBV5-5 and TRBJ1-1; 7 nucleotides align to TRBD1. Specimen: peripheral blood. The CDR3 bases are TGTGCCAGCAGCAGCACGGGACAGCTGAACACTGAAGCTTTCTTT. It is translated as CASSSTGQLNTEAFF.